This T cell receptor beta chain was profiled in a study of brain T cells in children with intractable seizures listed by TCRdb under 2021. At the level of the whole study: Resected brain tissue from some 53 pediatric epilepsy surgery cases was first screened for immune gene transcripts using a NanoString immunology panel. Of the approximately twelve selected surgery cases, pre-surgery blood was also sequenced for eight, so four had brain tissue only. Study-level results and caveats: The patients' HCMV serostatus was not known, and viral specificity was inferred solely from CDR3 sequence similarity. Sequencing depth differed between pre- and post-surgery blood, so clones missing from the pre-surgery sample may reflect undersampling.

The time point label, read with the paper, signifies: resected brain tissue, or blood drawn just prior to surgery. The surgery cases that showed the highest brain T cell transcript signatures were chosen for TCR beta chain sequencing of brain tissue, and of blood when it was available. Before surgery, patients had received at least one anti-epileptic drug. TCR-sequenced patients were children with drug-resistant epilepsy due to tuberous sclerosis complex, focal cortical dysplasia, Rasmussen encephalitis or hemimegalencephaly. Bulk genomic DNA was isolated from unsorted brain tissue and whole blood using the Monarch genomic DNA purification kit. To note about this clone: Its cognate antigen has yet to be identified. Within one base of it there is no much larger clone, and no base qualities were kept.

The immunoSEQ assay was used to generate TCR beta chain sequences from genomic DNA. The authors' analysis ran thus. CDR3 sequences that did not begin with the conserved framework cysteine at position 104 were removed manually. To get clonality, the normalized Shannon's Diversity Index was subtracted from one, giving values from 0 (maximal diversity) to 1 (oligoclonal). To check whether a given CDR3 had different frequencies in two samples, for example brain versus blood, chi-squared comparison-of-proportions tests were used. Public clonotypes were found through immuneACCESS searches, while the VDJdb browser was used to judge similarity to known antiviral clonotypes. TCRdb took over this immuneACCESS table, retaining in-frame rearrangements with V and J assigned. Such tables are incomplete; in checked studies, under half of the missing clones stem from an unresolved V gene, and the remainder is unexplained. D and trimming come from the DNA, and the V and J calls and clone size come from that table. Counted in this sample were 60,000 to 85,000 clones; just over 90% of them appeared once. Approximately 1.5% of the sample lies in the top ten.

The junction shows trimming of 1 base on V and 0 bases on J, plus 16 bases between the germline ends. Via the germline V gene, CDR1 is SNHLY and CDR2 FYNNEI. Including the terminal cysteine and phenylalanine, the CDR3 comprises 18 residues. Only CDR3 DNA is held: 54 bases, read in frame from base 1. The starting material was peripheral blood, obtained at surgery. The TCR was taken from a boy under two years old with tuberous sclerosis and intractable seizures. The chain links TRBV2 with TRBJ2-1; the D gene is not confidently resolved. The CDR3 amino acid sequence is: CASSEGFHDWSSYNEQFF. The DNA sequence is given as TGTGCCAGCAGTGAAGGGTTCCATGACTGGAGCTCCTACAATGAGCAGTTCTTC.